These 21 T cell receptor beta chains were all obtained from the same sample, sequenced in a study of cytomegalovirus exposure and HLA in healthy donors (dated by TCRdb to about 2017). Receptors were amplified or captured by the immunoSEQ multiplex PCR assay. The multiplex PCR relied on a mix of 60 forward primers for TCR Vbeta segments and 13 reverse primers for TCR Jbeta segments. The table comes from immuneACCESS by way of TCRdb, which keeps in-frame sequences with V and J called. Part of the clones is missing from these tables; in studies checked, under half for an unresolved V gene and the rest for unknown reasons. Recorded for this sample are more than 150,000 clones; approximately 84% of them occurred a single time. Together, the top ten hold about 1.4% of the sample. Sequencing was carried out using PBMCs. These receptors were taken from a girl between 10 and 17 years old in good health and CMV-seropositive.

This sequence joins TRBV9 and TRBJ2-3; 9 bases match TRBD2. The J segment lost 2 bases and the V segment lost 2 bases, leaving 6 bases of the junction unmatched. CDR1 and CDR2 from the germline V gene are SGDLS and YYNGEE. The CDR3 is 16 residues long. CDR3 sequence: CASSVTSGLYTDTQYF. For the CDR3, the DNA is TGTGCCAGCAGCGTTACTAGCGGGCTTTACACAGATACGCAGTATTTT. Full variable domain (remainder filled in from reference TRBV9 and TRBJ2-3): DSGVTQTPKHLITATGQRVTLRCSPRSGDLSVYWYQQSLDQGLQFLIQYYNGEERAKGNILERFSAQQFPDLHSELNLSSLELGDSALYFCASSVTSGLYTDTQYFGPGTRLTVL.

CDR3 sequence reads: CAWGQGAYEQYF. The CDR3 DNA is TGTGCCTGGGGACAGGGGGCCTACGAGCAGTACTTC. The chain is built from TRBV2 and TRBJ2-7, with 11 bases aligning to TRBD1. J gave up 2 bases and V 11 bases, and 2 bases lay outside the gene matches. The CDR3 covers 12 residues. The germline gives CDR1 SNHLY, CDR2 FYNNEI.

The V gene is TRBV2, the J gene TRBJ1-2; perhaps TRBD1 as D (5 bases). Trimming took 6 bases from V and 0 from J, leaving 11 bases between them. The length of the CDR3 is 14 residues. Germline values: CDR1 SNHLY, CDR2 FYNNEI. CDR3 in DNA: TGTGCCAGCAGGGCAGACAGCCCTAACTATGGCTACACCTTC. It is translated as CASRADSPNYGYTF.

This clone has more than one count but fewer than ten. This chain uses TRBV5-1 with TRBJ2-1; 14 bases are shared with TRBD2. The CDR3 is 17 amino acids. Losses at the gene ends were 0 bases for V and 7 bases for J; bases not matched to a gene: 6. Germline assignment: CDR1 SGHRS and CDR2 YFSETQ. The DNA of the CDR3 is TGCGCCAGCAGCTTGGCCGGGACTAGCGGGAGTAGGAATGAGCAGTTCTTC. Translation gives CASSLAGTSGSRNEQFF.

The chain joins TRBV18 to TRBJ1-4; no clear D gene. Trimming shortened V by 6 bases and J by 7 bases, and 18 bases separated the two germline ends. Germline-derived CDR1 and CDR2 are KGHSH and LQKENI. The CDR3 sequence is 15 residues long. This chain's CDR3 is CASSPREQRGEKLFF. As DNA, the CDR3 is TGTGCCAGCTCCCCCCGAGAGCAGCGGGGTGAAAAACTGTTTTTT.

The chain employs TRBV11-2 and TRBJ2-1, with 9 positions matching TRBD2. The CDR3 totals 15 residues. Germline values: CDR1 SGHAT, CDR2 FQNNGV. V was pared by 1 base and J by 10 bases, with 8 bases of the junction left unmatched. The CDR3 region has the DNA TGTGCCAGCAGCTTAGTGGCGGGAGGGTCATTGGAGCAGTTCTTC. This encodes CASSLVAGGSLEQFF.

This clone has a count of ten or more. This chain connects TRBV29-1 to TRBJ2-3, with TRBD1 matching 9 bases. The CDR3 contains 13 residues. In germline, CDR1 is SQVTM, CDR2 ANQGSEA. V shed 7 bases and J 9 bases; nucleotides not matched to a gene: 11. CDR3 in DNA: TGCAGCGGCCGGACAGGGGCTACCGGCACGCAGTATTTT. Amino acids: CSGRTGATGTQYF.

This chain joins TRBV15 and TRBJ2-1; 13 bases are shared with TRBD2. With 3 bases clipped from V and 8 bases from J, the junction kept 4 bases outside the gene matches. The germline gives CDR1 LNHNV, CDR2 YYDKDF (reference sequence). The CDR3 runs to 15 residues. The CDR3 bases are TGTGCCACCAGCAGCCGGACTAGCGGGAGCGATGAGCAGTTCTTC. This translates into CATSSRTSGSDEQFF.

This chain uses TRBV25-1 with TRBJ2-4; D may be TRBD2 (6 bases). The CDR3 totals 16 residues. Looked up from germline, CDR1 is MGHDK and CDR2 is SYGVNS. The germline V and J ends were trimmed by 1 base and 1 base, with 11 bases remaining between them. The CDR3 DNA reads TGTGCCAGCAGTGAATTCACCAGCGGGGCCAAAAACATTCAGTACTTC. It encodes CASSEFTSGAKNIQYF.

As for this clone: The junction does not match germline at one end; this may be a read error. V and J are TRBV9 and TRBJ2-1, with TRBD2 matching 10 bases. This CDR3 has 14 residues. Germline CDR1 is SGDLS and CDR2 is YYNGEE. CDR3 sequence reads: CATGLADVYNKQFF. CDR3 sequence (DNA): TGTGCCACCGGACTAGCGGACGTCTACAATAAGCAGTTCTTC.

The chain recombines TRBV10-2 with TRBJ2-7; TRBD2 agrees at 13 bases. V lost 5 bases, J lost 4 bases, and 2 bases stayed unmatched. The CDR3 consists of 14 residues. The germline V gene has CDR1 WSHSY and CDR2 SAAADI. Here the CDR3 DNA reads TGCGCCAGCAGTAGGACTAGCGGGGGATACGAGCAGTACTTC. This gives the protein CASSRTSGGYEQYF.

V gene TRBV19 combines with J gene TRBJ2-3, with 7 bases lining up with TRBD2. This CDR3 contains 15 residues. The ends lost 1 base at V and 3 bases at J; junction bases unmatched: 4. The V gene's germline CDR1 is LNHDA and CDR2 SQIVND (reference sequence). CDR3 nucleotides: TGTGCCAGTAGTATAGGGGGACTATCTACAGATACGCAGTATTTT. Amino acids: CASSIGGLSTDTQYF.

DNA for the CDR3: TGTGCCAGCAGCCAAGGGTTCCTCAGCTCCTACAATGAGCAGTTCTTC. Translated, it gives CASSQGFLSSYNEQFF. The genes are TRBV14 and TRBJ2-1; no reliable D call. Deletions cut 1 base from V and 0 bases from J, with 10 bases between. Germline loops: CDR1 SGHDN, CDR2 FVKESK. The length of the CDR3 is 16 residues.

This sequence joins TRBV12-5 and TRBJ1-5; 7 bases agree with TRBD1. Germline assignment: CDR1 LGHNT and CDR2 FRNRAP. This CDR3 contains 15 residues. With 3 bases clipped from V and 4 bases from J, the junction kept 6 bases outside the gene matches. CDR3 bases: TGTGCTAGTGGTTTCCTGGGACAGTTAAATCAGCCCCAGCATTTT. As protein: CASGFLGQLNQPQHF.

The table lists this clone with a count of one. The chain recombines TRBV29-1 with TRBJ2-3, with 8 bases aligning to TRBD2. Germline CDR1 and CDR2: SQVTM and ANQGSEA. Trimming at V came to 0 bases and at J to 1 base, leaving 6 bases not matched to a gene. The length of the CDR3 is 16 residues. This CDR3 is CSVEDRGGSGTDTQYF. CDR3 nucleotides: TGCAGCGTTGAAGATCGGGGGGGCTCGGGCACAGATACGCAGTATTTT.

The chain recombines TRBV19 with TRBJ2-3; TRBD1 might be the D (5 bases). This CDR3 is 16 amino acids long. Looked up from germline, CDR1 is LNHDA and CDR2 is SQIVND (reference sequence). V was cut by 6 bases and J by 2 bases, with 18 bases left in between. The CDR3 sequence is CASRVGSLGHTDTQYF. CDR3 coding DNA: TGTGCCAGTAGGGTTGGCTCCCTGGGGCACACAGATACGCAGTATTTT.

The chain is built from TRBV5-1 and TRBJ2-4, with D possibly being TRBD1 (7 bases). The CDR3 covers 14 residues. CDR1 and CDR2 from the germline V gene are SGHRS and YFSETQ. With 3 bases removed from V and 7 bases from J, the gap between germline ends came to 14 bases. This CDR3 is CASSYAGGLNIQYF. The CDR3 region has the DNA TGCGCCAGCAGCTATGCAGGGGGGCTGAACATTCAGTACTTC.

The gene calls are TRBV4-2 and TRBJ1-1; no clear D gene. Germline loops: CDR1 LGHNA, CDR2 YNFKEQ. V was pared by 1 base and J by 3 bases, with 15 bases between. The CDR3 length is 16 residues. The CDR3 DNA follows: TGTGCCAGCAGCCAAGTAAATGAGGTGGCTTACACTGAAGCTTTCTTT. Translated, it gives CASSQVNEVAYTEAFF.

The CDR3: CASSPQGYNEQFF. In DNA, the CDR3 is TGCGCCAGCAGCCCTCAGGGCTACAATGAGCAGTTCTTC. This chain connects TRBV5-1 to TRBJ2-1; weak D call: TRBD1 (5 bases). Germline V CDR1 and CDR2: SGHRS, YFSETQ. V was shortened by 4 bases and J by 3 bases, with 8 bases between the two germline ends. This CDR3 region has 13 residues.

This sequence joins TRBV5-1 and TRBJ1-1; 8 bases map to TRBD1. Per germline, CDR1 SGHRS and CDR2 YFSETQ. CDR3 length: 15 amino acids. Trimming at V came to 0 bases and at J to 1 base, leaving 2 bases not matched to a gene. This chain's CDR3 is CASSLVGTGNTEAFF. In DNA, the CDR3 is TGCGCCAGCAGCTTGGTAGGGACAGGGAACACTGAAGCTTTCTTT. Complete variable domain (other parts from reference TRBV5-1 and TRBJ1-1): KAGVTQTPRYLIKTRGQQVTLSCSPISGHRSVSWYQQTPGQGLQFLFEYFSETQRNKGNFPGRFSGRQFSNSRSEMNVSTLELGDSALYLCASSLVGTGNTEAFFGQGTRLTVV.

The rearrangement joins TRBV27 to TRBJ1-2; D may be TRBD1 (5 bases). Trimming cost V 2 bases and J 4 bases, with 11 bases left between them. Germline V CDR1 and CDR2: MNHEY, SMNVEV (reference sequence). This CDR3 has 14 amino acids. CDR3 amino acids: CASSLAGTPYGYTF. CDR3 DNA sequence: TGTGCCAGCAGTTTAGCGGGGACGCCCTATGGCTACACCTTC.